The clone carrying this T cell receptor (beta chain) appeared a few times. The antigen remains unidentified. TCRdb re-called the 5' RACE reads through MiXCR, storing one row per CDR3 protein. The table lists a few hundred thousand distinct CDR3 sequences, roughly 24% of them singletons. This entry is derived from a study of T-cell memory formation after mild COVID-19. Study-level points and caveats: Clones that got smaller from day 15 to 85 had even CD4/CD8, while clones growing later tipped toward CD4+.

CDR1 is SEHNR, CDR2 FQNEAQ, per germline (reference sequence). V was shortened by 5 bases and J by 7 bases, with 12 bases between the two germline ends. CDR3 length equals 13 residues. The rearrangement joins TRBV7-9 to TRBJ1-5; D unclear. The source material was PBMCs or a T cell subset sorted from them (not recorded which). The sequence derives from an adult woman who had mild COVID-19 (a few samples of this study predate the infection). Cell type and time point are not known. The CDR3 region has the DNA TGTGCCAGCAGCCCCGGGAATCAACAGCCCCAGCATTTT. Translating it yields CASSPGNQQPQHF.